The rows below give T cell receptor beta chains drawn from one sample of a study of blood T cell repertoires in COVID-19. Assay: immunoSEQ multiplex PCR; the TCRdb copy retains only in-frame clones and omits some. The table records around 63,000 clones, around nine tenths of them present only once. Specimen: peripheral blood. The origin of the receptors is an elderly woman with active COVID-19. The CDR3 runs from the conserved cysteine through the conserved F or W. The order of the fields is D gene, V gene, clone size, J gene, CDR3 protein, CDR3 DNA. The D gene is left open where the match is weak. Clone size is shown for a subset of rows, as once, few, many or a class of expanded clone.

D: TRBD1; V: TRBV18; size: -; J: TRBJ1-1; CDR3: CASSTGGHTEAFF; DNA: TGTGCCAGCTCAACAGGGGGCCACACTGAAGCTTTCTTT
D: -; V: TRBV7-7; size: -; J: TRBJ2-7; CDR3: CASSLGPGSYEQYF; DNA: TGTGCTAGCAGCTTAGGGCCGGGTTCCTACGAGCAGTACTTC
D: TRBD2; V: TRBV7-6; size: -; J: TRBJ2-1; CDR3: CASSQQAGGQYEQFF; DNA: TGTGCCAGCAGTCAGCAGGCGGGGGGGCAATATGAGCAGTTCTTC
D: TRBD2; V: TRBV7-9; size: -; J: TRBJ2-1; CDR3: CASSLRAGGLYNEQFF; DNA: TGTGCCAGCAGCTTAAGGGCGGGGGGGCTCTACAATGAGCAGTTCTTC
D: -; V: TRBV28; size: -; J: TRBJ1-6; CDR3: CASSSGDSPLHF; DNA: TGTGCCAGCAGTTCCGGGGATTCACCCCTCCACTTT
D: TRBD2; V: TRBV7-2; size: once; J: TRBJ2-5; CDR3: CASSHQRGGGETQYF; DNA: TGTGCCAGCAGCCACCAGCGGGGGGGCGGAGAGACCCAGTACTTC
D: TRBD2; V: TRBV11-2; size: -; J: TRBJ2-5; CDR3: CASSFLAGGGETQYF; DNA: TGTGCCAGCAGCTTTCTAGCGGGGGGGGGAGAGACCCAGTACTTC
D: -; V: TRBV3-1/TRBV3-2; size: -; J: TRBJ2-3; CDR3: CASSQDLPSRQQYF; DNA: TGTGCCAGCAGCCAAGACCTACCCTCCCGTCAGCAGTATTTT
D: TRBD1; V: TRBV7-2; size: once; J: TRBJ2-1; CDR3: CASSLQGADYNEQFF; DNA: TGTGCCAGCAGCTTACAGGGGGCGGATTACAATGAGCAGTTCTTC
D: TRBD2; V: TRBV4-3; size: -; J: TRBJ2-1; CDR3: CASSQTSGSSYNEQFF; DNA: TGCGCCAGCAGCCAGACTAGCGGGAGCTCCTACAATGAGCAGTTCTTC
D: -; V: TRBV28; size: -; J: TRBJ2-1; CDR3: CASSLAGFRNEQFF; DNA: TGTGCCAGCAGTTTAGCAGGGTTTAGGAATGAGCAGTTCTTC
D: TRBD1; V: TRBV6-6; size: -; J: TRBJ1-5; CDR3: CASSSPGQVKPQHF; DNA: TGTGCCAGCAGTTCCCCGGGACAGGTCAAGCCCCAGCATTTT
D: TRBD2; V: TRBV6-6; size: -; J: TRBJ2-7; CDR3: CASSPRTSGGRQYF; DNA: TGTGCCAGCAGTCCAAGGACTAGCGGGGGCCGACAGTACTTC
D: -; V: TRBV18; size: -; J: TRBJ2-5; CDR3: CASSPLGLQQETQYF; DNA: TGTGCCAGCTCACCTTTGGGACTTCAACAAGAGACCCAGTACTTC
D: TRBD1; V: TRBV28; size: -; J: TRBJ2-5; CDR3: CASSSGQAPGTQYF; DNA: TGTGCCAGCAGTTCGGGACAGGCCCCGGGGACCCAGTACTTC
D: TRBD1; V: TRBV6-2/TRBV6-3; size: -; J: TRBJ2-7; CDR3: CASSSIRTGGSYEQYF; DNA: TGTGCCAGCAGTTCAATCCGGACAGGGGGCAGCTACGAGCAGTACTTC
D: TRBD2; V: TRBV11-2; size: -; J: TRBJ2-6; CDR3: CASSSPRGEAAGGANVLTF; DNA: TGTGCCAGCAGCTCTCCTCGGGGGGAGGCTGCTGGTGGGGCCAACGTCCTGACTTTC
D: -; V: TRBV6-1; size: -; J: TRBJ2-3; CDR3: CASSEFAGGTADTQYF; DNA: TGTGCCAGCAGTGAATTCGCAGGGGGGACGGCAGATACGCAGTATTTT
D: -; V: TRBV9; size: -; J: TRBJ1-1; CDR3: CASSVEATPTRTEAFF; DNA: TGTGCCAGCAGCGTAGAAGCAACCCCTACCCGCACTGAAGCTTTCTTT
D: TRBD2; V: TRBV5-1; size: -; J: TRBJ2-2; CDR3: CASSLGAGENTGELFF; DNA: TGCGCCAGCAGCTTGGGGGCGGGGGAGAACACCGGGGAGCTGTTTTTT
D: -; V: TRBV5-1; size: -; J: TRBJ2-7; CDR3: CASSLAIVGRDSYEQYF; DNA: TGCGCCAGCAGCTTGGCCATCGTGGGGCGGGACTCCTACGAGCAGTACTTC
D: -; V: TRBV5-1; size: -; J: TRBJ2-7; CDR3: CASSLRPTVPVEQYF; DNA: TGCGCCAGCAGCCTACGACCGACAGTACCTGTCGAGCAGTACTTC
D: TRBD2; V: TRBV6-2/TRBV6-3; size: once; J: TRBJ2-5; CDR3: CASSYPPSGGRETQYF; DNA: TGTGCCAGCAGTTACCCCCCTAGCGGGGGCCGAGAGACCCAGTACTTC
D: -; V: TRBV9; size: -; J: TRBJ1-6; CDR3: CASSVWGGSGDSPLHF; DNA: TGTGCCAGCAGCGTATGGGGAGGGTCTGGGGATTCACCCCTCCACTTT
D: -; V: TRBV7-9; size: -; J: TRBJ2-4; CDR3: CASSLGSGAPLAKNIQYF; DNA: TGTGCCAGCAGCTTAGGATCTGGGGCCCCACTAGCCAAAAACATTCAGTACTTC